This T cell receptor (beta chain) was captured by sequencing in a study of blood T cell repertoires in COVID-19. CDR1 is MNHEY, CDR2 SVGEGT, per germline. The CDR3 length is 16 residues. V shed 6 bases and J 4 bases; nucleotides not matched to a gene: 10. In the source study's methods: The authors estimated nucleated cell counts from reference gene primer amplification. Libraries were prepared by immunoSEQ multiplex PCR; TCRdb keeps only in-frame clonotypes and omits some of them. The V and J calls and clone size are taken from that table; D and trimming were inferred from the DNA. The sample includes approximately 170,000 clones, about four fifths seen only once; the top ten take roughly 7.1%.

This sequence originates from a man aged 35-49 years who had recovered from COVID-19. The chain has TRBV6-2 or TRBV6-3 and TRBJ1-5, with TRBD1 matching over 9 bases. The sample was peripheral blood. CDR3 nucleotides: TGTGCCAGCAGCCAGACAGGGGGTTTCGGAAATCAGCCCCAGCATTTT. Protein product: CASSQTGGFGNQPQHF.